This T cell receptor (beta chain) was obtained from a study of blood T cell repertoires in COVID-19. Study as a whole: From T cells, B-cell-depleted T cells, or PBMCs came the material, which was cDNA or gDNA.

CDR1 is SGHRS and CDR2 is YFSETQ in the germline V gene. CDR3 length: 15 amino acids. Losses at the gene ends were 4 bases for V and 2 bases for J; bases not matched to a gene: 5. One Seattle source followed patients from active infection through their disease course. In the authors' methods: Amplification with reference gene primers provided the estimates of nucleated cell counts. Using immunoSEQ multiplex PCR, the repertoire was profiled, and TCRdb retains in-frame clones only, with some absent. V and J calls and clone size are as listed in that table; D and trimming were resolved from the DNA. The data hold 150,000 to 200,000 clones, with 85% to 90% observed a single time.

This receptor was obtained from a woman between 55 and 75 years old with COVID-19, enrolled during active disease. The chain carries TRBV5-1 and TRBJ1-2; 10 bases match TRBD1. What was sequenced was peripheral blood. Here the CDR3 DNA reads TGCGCCAGCAGCCCGGGGACAGGGGTAAACTATGGCTACACCTTC. This codes for CASSPGTGVNYGYTF.